One and the same sample provided the 32 T cell receptor beta chains below, sequenced in a study of blood T cell repertoires in COVID-19. Profiling relied on immunoSEQ multiplex PCR, and the TCRdb table lists in-frame clones only, not all of them. Here the sample spans some 50,000 clones, about nine tenths being singletons. Sequenced sample: peripheral blood. Receptor source: a middle-aged man with acute or convalescent COVID-19.

The chain couples TRBV2 to TRBJ2-7, with D tentatively TRBD2 (6 bases). Germline CDR1 is SNHLY and CDR2 is FYNNEI. V was clipped by 9 bases and J by 3 bases, with 12 bases between them. The CDR3 runs 12 residues. The CDR3 loop reads CARMGRDYEQYF. In nucleotides, the CDR3 is TGTGCCAGGATGGGGCGGGACTACGAGCAGTACTTC.

This sequence joins TRBV2 and TRBJ2-7; perhaps TRBD2 as D (5 bases). Germline loops: CDR1 SNHLY, CDR2 FYNNEI. With 2 bases removed from V and 1 base from J, the gap between germline ends came to 12 bases. This CDR3 is 15 amino acids long. CDR3 sequence reads: CASSERDPTSYEQYF. CDR3 nucleotides: TGTGCCAGCAGTGAACGGGATCCTACTTCCTACGAGCAGTACTTC.

This sequence joins TRBV11-2 and TRBJ2-1; D call uncertain. The V end was cut by 3 bases, the J end by 8 bases, with 5 bases between. The V gene's germline CDR1 is SGHAT and CDR2 FQNNGV. This CDR3 region has 11 residues. DNA for the CDR3: TGTGCCAGCAGCTTTAAGCATGAGCAGTTCTTC. This encodes CASSFKHEQFF. Full variable domain (rest looked up from reference TRBV11-2 and TRBJ2-1): EAGVAQSPRYKIIEKRQSVAFWCNPISGHATLYWYQQILGQGPKLLIQFQNNGVVDDSQLPKDRFSAERLKGVDSTLKIQPAKLEDSAVYLCASSFKHEQFFGPGTRLTVL.

The chain carries TRBV6-6 and TRBJ1-2; the D is unclear. Germline CDR1 MNHNY, CDR2 SVGAGI (reference sequence). The CDR3 contains 18 residues. Trimming removed 5 bases from V and 2 bases from J, with 24 bases in between. The CDR3 DNA follows: TGTGCCAGCAGTCCAGGACGTGTGGGAGAGGGTGCCAACTATGGCTACACCTTC. Protein sequence: CASSPGRVGEGANYGYTF.

The J gene is TRBJ1-3, the V gene TRBV30; weak D call: TRBD1 (5 bases). The CDR3 is made up of 13 amino acids. The V end lost 8 bases, the J end lost 0 bases, and 11 bases lay between the germline ends. The germline gives CDR1 GTSNPN, CDR2 SVGIG (reference sequence). The CDR3 DNA reads TGTGCCCAAGCCAGGGACTCTGGAAACACCATATATTTT. Translating gives CAQARDSGNTIYF.

The chain carries TRBV20-1 and TRBJ2-5; no clear D. The CDR3 is 10 amino acids. Germline V gene data show CDR1 as DFQATT and CDR2 as SNEGSKA (reference sequence). Trimming pared 6 bases from V and 3 bases from J, leaving 5 bases between. CDR3 bases: TGCAGTGCAATCAAAGAGACCCAGTACTTC. It encodes CSAIKETQYF.

The chain recombines TRBV19 with TRBJ1-2, with unresolved D. The germline gives CDR1 LNHDA, CDR2 SQIVND (reference sequence). V lost 0 bases, J lost 8 bases, and 13 bases lay in between. This CDR3 is 14 amino acids long. The DNA of the CDR3 is TGTGCCAGTAGTATAGATCGGGGATCTAGCGGCTACACCTTC. Protein product: CASSIDRGSSGYTF.

This chain links TRBV2 with TRBJ2-3; tentative D call: TRBD2 (5 bases). CDR1 SNHLY and CDR2 FYNNEI come from the germline V gene. V lost 2 bases, J lost 0 bases, and 9 bases lay in between. This CDR3 comprises 15 residues. The CDR3 sequence: CASSEISGSTDTQYF. Written as DNA, the CDR3 is TGTGCCAGCAGTGAAATAAGCGGTAGCACAGATACGCAGTATTTT.

This rearrangement joins TRBV3-1 (or the pseudogene TRBV3-2) to TRBJ1-2; D might be TRBD1 (6 bases). The CDR3 is 17 amino acids. The V end was cut by 1 base, the J end by 3 bases, with 18 bases between. Germline V gene data show CDR1 as LGHDT and CDR2 as YNNKEL (reference sequence). The DNA for the CDR3 is TGTGCCAGCAGCCAAGGGGCAGGGCGAGGGGGATACTATGGCTACACCTTC. Protein sequence: CASSQGAGRGGYYGYTF.

The V gene is TRBV5-1, the J gene TRBJ1-3; no clear D. With 7 bases removed from V and 0 bases from J, the gap between germline ends came to 8 bases. This CDR3 is 13 amino acids long. Germline-derived CDR1 and CDR2 are SGHRS and YFSETQ. The CDR3 spells CASASDSGNTIYF. For the CDR3, the DNA is TGCGCCAGCGCCTCAGACTCTGGAAACACCATATATTTT.

In this sample, this clone turned up once. The chain has TRBV7-3 and TRBJ2-1, with 7 positions matching TRBD2. Trimming at V came to 1 base and at J to 5 bases, leaving 8 bases not matched to a gene. This CDR3 is 16 amino acids long. CDR1 is SGHTA, CDR2 FQGTGA, per germline. CDR3 protein: CASSLKAGATNNEQFF. The DNA of the CDR3 is TGTGCCAGCAGCTTAAAGGCGGGAGCGACTAACAATGAGCAGTTCTTC.

The CDR3 DNA sequence: TGTGCCAGCAGCTTATTTGCGGGAGGTACCGGGGAGCTGTTTTTT. This sequence encodes CASSLFAGGTGELFF. The genes are TRBV7-2 and TRBJ2-2; 8 nucleotides agree with TRBD2. The germline gives CDR1 SGHTA, CDR2 FQGNSA. V gave up 2 bases and J gave up 5 bases; unmatched junction bases: 4. CDR3 length: 15 residues.

The sample holds one count of this clone. The gene calls are TRBV5-1 and TRBJ2-7, with 9 positions matching TRBD2. Germline lookup yields CDR1 SGHRS and CDR2 YFSETQ. The ends lost 4 bases at V and 3 bases at J; junction bases unmatched: 11. The CDR3 is made up of 16 amino acids. CDR3 in amino acids: CASSENSGSGFYEQYF. For the CDR3, the DNA is TGCGCCAGCAGCGAAAATAGCGGGAGTGGTTTCTACGAGCAGTACTTC.

The chain links TRBV30 to TRBJ1-1, with TRBD1 matching 7 bases. The V and J ends lost 8 bases and 1 base, in that order; junction bases with no gene match: 7. This CDR3 has 13 residues. CDR1 and CDR2 (germline): GTSNPN, SVGIG (reference sequence). CDR3: CARRDSGNTEAFF. Written as DNA, the CDR3 is TGTGCCCGTCGGGACAGCGGGAACACTGAAGCTTTCTTT.

The V and J genes are TRBV19 and TRBJ1-5, with D tentatively TRBD1 (6 bases). Trimming cost V 4 bases and J 0 bases, with 25 bases left between them. Germline V CDR1 and CDR2: LNHDA, SQIVND (reference sequence). CDR3 length equals 20 residues. Here the CDR3 reads CASSTQFGTSAPDSNQPQHF. The DNA for the CDR3 is TGTGCCAGTAGTACACAGTTTGGGACAAGTGCACCTGATAGCAATCAGCCCCAGCATTTT.

The chain uses TRBV11-3 and TRBJ2-1; D unresolved. CDR3 size: 14 residues. The V gene lost 2 bases and the J gene lost 6 bases, with 11 bases spanning the gap. Germline lookup yields CDR1 SGHNT and CDR2 YENEEA. CDR3 loop: CASSLKSTGNEQFF. The CDR3 DNA is TGTGCCAGCAGCTTAAAATCGACTGGCAATGAGCAGTTCTTC.

This clone was observed once. CDR3 in amino acids: CARGTGMNTEAFF. The CDR3 bases are TGCGCCAGAGGGACAGGGATGAACACTGAAGCTTTCTTT. The V call is TRBV10-2, the J call TRBJ1-1; 9 nucleotides agree with TRBD1. V shed 9 bases and J 0 bases; nucleotides not matched to a gene: 2. The CDR3 has 13 amino acids. From germline, CDR1 is WSHSY and CDR2 SAAADI.

The chain carries TRBV2 and TRBJ2-3; 11 bases map to TRBD2. This CDR3 region has 16 residues. The germline CDR1 and CDR2 sequences are SNHLY and FYNNEI. J gave up 3 bases and V 8 bases, and 10 bases lay outside the gene matches. Here the CDR3 reads CASHRTLAGGTDTQYF. CDR3 DNA: TGTGCCAGCCACCGGACCCTAGCGGGAGGAACAGATACGCAGTATTTT.

This chain connects TRBV5-1 to TRBJ2-7, with 13 positions matching TRBD2. Germline V gives CDR1 SGHRS, CDR2 YFSETQ. There are 15 residues in the CDR3. The junction had 2 bases not matched to a gene; V was cut back by 3 bases and J by 2 bases. CDR3 coding DNA: TGCGCCAGCAGCTCTACTAGCGGGAGGGCCTACGAGCAGTACTTC. This gives the protein CASSSTSGRAYEQYF. Based on the CDR3 plus reference TRBV5-1 and TRBJ2-7, the full variable domain is KAGVTQTPRYLIKTRGQQVTLSCSPISGHRSVSWYQQTPGQGLQFLFEYFSETQRNKGNFPGRFSGRQFSNSRSEMNVSTLELGDSALYLCASSSTSGRAYEQYFGPGTRLTVT.

This chain uses TRBV6-5 with TRBJ2-4; D possibly corresponds to TRBD2 (5 bases). Germline loops: CDR1 MNHEY, CDR2 SVGAGI. CDR3 length: 15 amino acids. Trimming pared 6 bases from V and 5 bases from J, leaving 17 bases between. The CDR3 loop reads CASREWAGLENIQYF. In nucleotides, the CDR3 is TGTGCCAGCAGGGAGTGGGCGGGCCTCGAAAACATTCAGTACTTC.

This clone was recorded only once. This chain joins TRBV5-6 and TRBJ2-1; 10 nucleotides align to TRBD2. Trimming removed 0 bases from V and 2 bases from J; junction bases left unmatched: 2. Germline V gene sequence: CDR1 SGHDT, CDR2 YYEEEE. The CDR3 loop spans 16 amino acids. For the CDR3, the DNA is TGTGCCAGCAGCTTGGAACTAGCGGGAACCTACAATGAGCAGTTCTTC. It yields the protein CASSLELAGTYNEQFF.

V is TRBV24-1 and J is TRBJ2-4; weak D call: TRBD1 (6 bases). This CDR3 region has 18 residues. Germline loops: CDR1 KGHDR, CDR2 SFDVKD. V was cut by 12 bases and J by 2 bases, with 28 bases left in between. The CDR3 region has the DNA TGTGCCTTTGTCCGGGCCCAGGGGATGAAGGGGACCAAAAACATTCAGTACTTC. This codes for CAFVRAQGMKGTKNIQYF.

This clone was picked up one time. The chain combines TRBV19 with TRBJ1-2; 7 bases fit TRBD1. With V trimmed by 9 bases and J by 4 bases, 8 bases remained unmatched. The CDR3 is 13 amino acids. The germline V gene has CDR1 LNHDA and CDR2 SQIVND (reference sequence). Here the CDR3 DNA reads TGTGCCAGCCGGACAGGACTATCCTATGGCTACACCTTC. This codes for CASRTGLSYGYTF. The whole variable domain, remainder taken from reference TRBV19 and TRBJ1-2, is DGGITQSPKYLFRKEGQNVTLSCEQNLNHDAMYWYRQDPGQGLRLIYYSQIVNDFQKGDIAEGYSVSREKKESFPLTVTSAQKNPTAFYLCASRTGLSYGYTFGSGTRLTVV.

The chain couples TRBV6-5 to TRBJ1-1; possible D gene TRBD1, 6 bases. CDR1 MNHEY and CDR2 SVGAGI come from the germline V gene. This CDR3 comprises 14 residues. V shed 6 bases and J shed 0 bases, with 11 bases lying between them. The CDR3 protein is CASRPGQLNTEAFF. The CDR3 DNA reads as TGTGCCAGCAGACCCGGACAGTTGAACACTGAAGCTTTCTTT.

The chain links TRBV7-2 to TRBJ2-7; 7 nucleotides agree with TRBD2. J was trimmed by 4 bases and V by 1 base; bases with no gene match: 7. The length of the CDR3 is 15 residues. From germline, CDR1 is SGHTA and CDR2 FQGNSA. CDR3 region: CASSLGAGNLYEQYF. In DNA, the CDR3 is TGTGCCAGCAGCTTAGGAGCGGGAAACCTTTACGAGCAGTACTTC.

The chain recombines TRBV24-1 with TRBJ2-1; D is perhaps TRBD1 (6 bases). Trimming stripped 10 bases from V and 5 bases from J, with 11 bases between. Germline CDR1 KGHDR, CDR2 SFDVKD. The CDR3 contains 12 residues. The CDR3 loop is CATGAIDNEQFF. The DNA of the CDR3 is TGTGCCACGGGGGCGATAGACAATGAGCAGTTCTTC.

This clone was seen a single time. This chain links TRBV6-5 with TRBJ2-1; D possibly corresponds to TRBD2 (6 bases). V lost 7 bases, J lost 8 bases, and 15 bases lay in between. CDR3 size: 13 residues. CDR1 MNHEY and CDR2 SVGAGI come from the germline V gene. CDR3 nucleotides: TGTGCCAGCATGGGACTCTCCGGCGATGAGCAGTTCTTC. As protein: CASMGLSGDEQFF.

The chain employs TRBV30 and TRBJ1-4, with 7 bases matching TRBD1. The CDR3 consists of 16 residues. V shed 1 base and J 3 bases; nucleotides not matched to a gene: 8. The germline V gene has CDR1 GTSNPN and CDR2 SVGIG (reference sequence). The CDR3 bases are TGTGCCTGGAGTGGACAACGAGGGACAGCTAATGAAAAACTGTTTTTT. This sequence encodes CAWSGQRGTANEKLFF.

This chain links TRBV3-1 (or the pseudogene TRBV3-2) with TRBJ2-7; 12 positions agree with TRBD2. Per the germline V gene, CDR1 is LGHDT and CDR2 is YNNKEL (reference sequence). The CDR3 totals 16 residues. Trimming took 0 bases from V and 5 from J; bases not matched to a gene: 5. CDR3 sequence: CASSQDRTSGNNEQYF. Here the CDR3 DNA reads TGTGCCAGCAGCCAAGATAGGACTAGCGGGAATAACGAGCAGTACTTC.

The J gene is TRBJ2-1, the V gene TRBV29-1, with D tentatively TRBD2 (6 bases). Germline CDR1 and CDR2: SQVTM and ANQGSEA. CDR3 length: 14 amino acids. Trimming removed 7 bases from V and 8 bases from J, with 21 bases in between. CDR3 in amino acids: CSGVPGLAKDEQFF. The CDR3 coding sequence is TGCAGCGGTGTGCCGGGACTGGCGAAGGATGAGCAGTTCTTC.

The chain joins TRBV9 to TRBJ1-3; 9 bases map to TRBD1. This CDR3 is built from 18 residues. Trimming at V came to 2 bases and at J to 0 bases, leaving 9 bases not matched to a gene. Germline CDR1 SGDLS, CDR2 YYNGEE. CDR3 protein: CASSVRDRGIVSGNTIYF. CDR3 sequence (DNA): TGTGCCAGCAGCGTTCGTGACAGGGGGATCGTCTCTGGAAACACCATATATTTT.

The V gene is TRBV9, the J gene TRBJ2-3; TRBD2 matches at 7 bases. The CDR3 covers 14 residues. Trimming removed 0 bases from V and 5 bases from J; junction bases left unmatched: 3. Looked up from germline, CDR1 is SGDLS and CDR2 is YYNGEE. DNA of the CDR3: TGTGCCAGCAGCGTAGGGACGGGAGGAGATACGCAGTATTTT. Translating gives CASSVGTGGDTQYF.